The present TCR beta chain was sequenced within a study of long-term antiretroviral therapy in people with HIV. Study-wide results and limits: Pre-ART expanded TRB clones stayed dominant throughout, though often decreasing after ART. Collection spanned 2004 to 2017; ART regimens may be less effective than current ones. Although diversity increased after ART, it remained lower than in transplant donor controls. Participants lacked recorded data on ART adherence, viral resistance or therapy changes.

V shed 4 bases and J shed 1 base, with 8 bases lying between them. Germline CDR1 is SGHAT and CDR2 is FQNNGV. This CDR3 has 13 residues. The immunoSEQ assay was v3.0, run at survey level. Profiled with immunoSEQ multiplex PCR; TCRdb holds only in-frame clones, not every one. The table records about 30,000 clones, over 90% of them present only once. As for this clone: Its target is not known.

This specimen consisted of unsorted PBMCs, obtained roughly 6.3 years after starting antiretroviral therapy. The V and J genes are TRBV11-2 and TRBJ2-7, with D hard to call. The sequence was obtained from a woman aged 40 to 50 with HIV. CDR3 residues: CASSSYKSYEQYF. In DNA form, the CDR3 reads TGTGCCAGCAGCTCCTACAAGTCCTACGAGCAGTACTTC.